This TCR beta chain was captured by sequencing in a study of control samples from healthy donors and cancer patients (dated by TCRdb to 2018 to 2021). With respect to this clone: What antigen it recognizes has not been identified. No clone much larger than this one lies a single base away; base qualities are absent.

Library method: the immunoSEQ multiplex PCR assay. The clones in this table, taken by TCRdb from immuneACCESS, are in-frame only. Not every clone is retained; where verified, under half of the shortfall comes from an unresolved V gene, and the cause of the rest is unknown. The table for this sample lists about 120,000 clones; around 87% of them were counted only once. The ten largest clones represent 3.7% of the sample. The sample comprised PBMCs. This sequence was found in a woman aged 55-75 years with lung cancer.

The CDR3 sequence is CAISESGRGSGNTIYF. The DNA is TGTGCCATCAGTGAGTCCGGGCGGGGGTCTGGAAACACCATATATTTT. The sequence is built from TRBV10-3 and TRBJ1-3, and perhaps TRBD1 as D gene, on 5 matching bases. Cut back by 0 bases and 1 base, the V and J ends lie 10 bases apart. As encoded in the germline V gene, CDR1 is ENHRY while CDR2 is SYGVKD. The CDR3 runs 16 amino acids, cysteine and phenylalanine included. Left in the record is the CDR3 DNA by itself, 48 bases read in frame from the first base.